Presented here are 6 T cell receptor beta chains from one specimen sequenced in a study of blood T cells in healthy people across ages. Together with a sample-barcoded 5' primer, a J-beta primer mix was included in a second PCR lasting roughly 6 to 12 cycles. TCRdb ran MiXCR on the 5' RACE reads and lists one entry per CDR3 protein. The sample includes about 570,000 distinct CDR3 sequences, roughly a quarter of them seen just once. The sample consisted of blood. Source of these receptors: a woman in her seventies in good health.

V is TRBV12-3 or TRBV12-4 and J is TRBJ2-5, with a weak D call TRBD2 (5 bases). V lost 7 bases, J lost 5 bases, and 14 bases lay in between. The CDR3 totals 13 residues. DNA for the CDR3: TGTGCCAGCACCGCCCTAGCTGGCGAGACCCAGTACTTC. Its translation is CASTALAGETQYF.

V usage is TRBV7-9 and J usage is TRBJ1-2; D remains unclear. Germline CDR1 reads SEHNR; CDR2 reads FQNEAQ (reference sequence). V was shortened by 2 bases and J by 5 bases, with 18 bases between the two germline ends. This CDR3 comprises 16 residues. In DNA, the CDR3 is TGTGCCAGCAGCTTAAACGGTGTGGCAGGCCGTTATGGCTACACCTTC. This translates into CASSLNGVAGRYGYTF.

V and J are TRBV7-3 and TRBJ1-1, with D possibly being TRBD1 (5 bases). The CDR3 sequence is 14 residues long. Between the trimmed V and J ends, which lost 4 bases and 0 bases, there was a span of 9 bases. Germline values: CDR1 SGHTA, CDR2 FQGTGA. CDR3 coding DNA: TGTGCCAGCAGCTATGACAGTTTGAACACTGAAGCTTTCTTT. Encoded protein: CASSYDSLNTEAFF.

The gene calls are TRBV30 and TRBJ2-1; D is unclear. Trimming removed 4 bases at V and 0 bases at J, with 10 bases between. There are 14 residues in the CDR3. CDR1 is GTSNPN, CDR2 SVGIG, per germline (reference sequence). The CDR3 reads CAWTSGSSYNEQFF. CDR3 nucleotide sequence: TGTGCCTGGACATCAGGTAGCTCCTACAATGAGCAGTTCTTC.

This clonotype turned up a few times. CDR3 amino acids: CASSSDSFNSNQPQHF. DNA of the CDR3: TGTGCCAGCAGTTCGGACAGCTTCAATAGCAATCAGCCCCAGCATTTT. This chain links TRBV6-2 or TRBV6-3 with TRBJ1-5; a weak D match, TRBD1 (6 bases). Germline CDR1 is MNHEY and CDR2 is SVGEGT. The CDR3 runs 16 residues. V was shortened by 4 bases and J by 0 bases, with 13 bases between the two germline ends.

This clonotype occurred a few times. The V call is TRBV7-3, the J call TRBJ1-1; D is uncertain. V was cut by 5 bases and J by 1 base, with 14 bases left in between. Germline V gives CDR1 SGHTA, CDR2 FQGTGA. This CDR3 comprises 15 residues. CDR3 amino acids: CASSPGAWGNTEAFF. The DNA of the CDR3 is TGTGCCAGCAGCCCCGGAGCCTGGGGGAACACTGAAGCTTTCTTT.